The entry below describes one T cell receptor (beta chain). Antigen unknown. The source of the sample is a study of response to subunit inactivated influenza vaccine. General study findings and limits: Few additional T cells are recruited per seasonal influenza vaccination, authors suggested.

TCRdb passed the RT-PCR reads through MiXCR, listing each CDR3 protein once. This sample yields approximately 730,000 distinct CDR3 sequences, of which approximately 13% are seen a single time; 5.5% to 7% belongs to the top ten. Sequencing was performed on PBMCs from blood, taken 14 to 15 days before vaccination. The TCR originated in a middle-aged man who received an inactivated influenza vaccine.

CDR3 residues: CSARIPVRNITGLRYGYTF. DNA of the CDR3: TGCAGTGCTAGAATTCCCGTTAGAAATATTACAGGGTTGCGCTATGGCTACACCTTC. The rearrangement joins TRBV20-1 to TRBJ1-2; the D gene is possibly TRBD1 (6 bases). V was pared by 2 bases and J by 4 bases, with 29 bases between. From germline, CDR1 is DFQATT and CDR2 SNEGSKA (reference sequence). The CDR3 loop spans 19 amino acids.